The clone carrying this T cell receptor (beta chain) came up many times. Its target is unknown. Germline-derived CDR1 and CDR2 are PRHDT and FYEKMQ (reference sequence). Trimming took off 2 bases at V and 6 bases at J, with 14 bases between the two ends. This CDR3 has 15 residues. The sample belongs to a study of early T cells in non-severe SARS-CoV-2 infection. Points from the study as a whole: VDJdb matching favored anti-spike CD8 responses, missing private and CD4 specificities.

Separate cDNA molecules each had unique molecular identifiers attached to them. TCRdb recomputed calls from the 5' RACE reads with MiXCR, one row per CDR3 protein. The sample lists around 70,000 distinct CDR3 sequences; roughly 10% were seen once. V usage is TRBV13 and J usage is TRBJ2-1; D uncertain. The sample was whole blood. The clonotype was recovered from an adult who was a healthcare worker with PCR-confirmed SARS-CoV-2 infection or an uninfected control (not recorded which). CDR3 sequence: CASSLFPQRANEQFF. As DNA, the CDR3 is TGTGCCAGCAGCTTATTTCCTCAACGGGCCAATGAGCAGTTCTTC.